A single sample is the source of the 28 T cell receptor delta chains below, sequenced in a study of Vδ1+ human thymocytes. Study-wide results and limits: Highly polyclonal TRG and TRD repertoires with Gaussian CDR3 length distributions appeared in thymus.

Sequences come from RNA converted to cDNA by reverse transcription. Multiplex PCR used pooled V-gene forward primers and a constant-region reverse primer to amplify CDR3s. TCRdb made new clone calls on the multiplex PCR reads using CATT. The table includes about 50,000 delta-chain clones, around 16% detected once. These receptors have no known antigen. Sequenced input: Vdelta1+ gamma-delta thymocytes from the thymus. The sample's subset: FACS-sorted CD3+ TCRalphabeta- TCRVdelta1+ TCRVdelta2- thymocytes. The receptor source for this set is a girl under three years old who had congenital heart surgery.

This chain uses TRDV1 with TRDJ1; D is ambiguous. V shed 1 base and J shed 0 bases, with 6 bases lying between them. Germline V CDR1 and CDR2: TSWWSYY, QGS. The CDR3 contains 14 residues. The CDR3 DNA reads TGTGCTCTTGGGGAACGTCAGTACACCGATAAACTCATCTTT. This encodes CALGERQYTDKLIF.

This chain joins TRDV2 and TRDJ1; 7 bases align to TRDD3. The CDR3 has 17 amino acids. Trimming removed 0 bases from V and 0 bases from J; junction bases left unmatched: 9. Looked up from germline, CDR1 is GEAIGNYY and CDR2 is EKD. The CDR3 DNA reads TGTGCCTGTGACACCGGGGGGATTCCCCTTCACACCGATAAACTCATCTTT. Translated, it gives CACDTGGIPLHTDKLIF.

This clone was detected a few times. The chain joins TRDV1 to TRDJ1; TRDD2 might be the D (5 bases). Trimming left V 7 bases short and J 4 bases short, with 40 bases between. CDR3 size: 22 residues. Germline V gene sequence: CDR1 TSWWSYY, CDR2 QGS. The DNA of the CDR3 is TGTGCTCTTGTGAACCAGTCCTATTCCCTAACGTACCCTGGACCTCGAGGCGATAAACTCATCTTT. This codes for CALVNQSYSLTYPGPRGDKLIF.

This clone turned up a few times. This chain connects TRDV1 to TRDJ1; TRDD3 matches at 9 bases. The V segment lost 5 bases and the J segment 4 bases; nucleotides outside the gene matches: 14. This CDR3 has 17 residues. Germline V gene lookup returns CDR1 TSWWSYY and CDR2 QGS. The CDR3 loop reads CALGKTGAVGGYDKLIF. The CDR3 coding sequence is TGTGCTCTTGGGAAAACAGGCGCCGTTGGGGGATACGATAAACTCATCTTT.

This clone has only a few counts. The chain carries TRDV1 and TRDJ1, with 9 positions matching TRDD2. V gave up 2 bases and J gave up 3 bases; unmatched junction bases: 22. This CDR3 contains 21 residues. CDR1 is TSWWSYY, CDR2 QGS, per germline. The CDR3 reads CALGERPSYAGGSVSSDKLIF. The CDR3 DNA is TGTGCTCTTGGGGAAAGGCCTTCCTACGCAGGGGGATCGGTTAGCTCCGATAAACTCATCTTT.

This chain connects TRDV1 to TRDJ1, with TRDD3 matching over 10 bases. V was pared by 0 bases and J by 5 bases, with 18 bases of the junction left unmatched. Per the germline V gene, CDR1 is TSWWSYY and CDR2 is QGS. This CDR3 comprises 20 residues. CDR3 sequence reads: CALGELDPTSLYWGMDKLIF. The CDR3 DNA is TGTGCTCTTGGGGAACTAGATCCCACGTCCCTGTACTGGGGGATGGATAAACTCATCTTT.

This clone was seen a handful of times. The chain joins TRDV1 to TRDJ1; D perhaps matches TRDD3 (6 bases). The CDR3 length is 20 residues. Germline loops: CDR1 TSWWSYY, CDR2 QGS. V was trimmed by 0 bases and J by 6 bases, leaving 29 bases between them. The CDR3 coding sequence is TGTGCTCTTGGGGAACTTGGGGAGTTTCCCCACCGAGGGGGAAAAAATAAACTCATCTTT. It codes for CALGELGEFPHRGGKNKLIF.

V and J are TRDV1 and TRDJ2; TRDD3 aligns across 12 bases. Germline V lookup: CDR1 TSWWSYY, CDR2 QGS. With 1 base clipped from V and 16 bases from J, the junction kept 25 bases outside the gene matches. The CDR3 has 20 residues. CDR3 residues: CALGEPIRDKFAGGYAPTFF. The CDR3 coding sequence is TGTGCTCTTGGGGAACCGATACGCGACAAATTCGCTGGGGGATACGCTCCTACCTTCTTT.

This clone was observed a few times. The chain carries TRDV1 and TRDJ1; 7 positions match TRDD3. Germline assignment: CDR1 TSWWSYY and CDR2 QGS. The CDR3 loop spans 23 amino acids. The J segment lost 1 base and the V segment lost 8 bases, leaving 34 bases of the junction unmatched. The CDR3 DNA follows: TGTGCTCTTTTACTACTACGACGTCGATATACTGGGGATAATCGGGGTTGCACCGATAAACTCATCTTT. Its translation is CALLLLRRRYTGDNRGCTDKLIF.

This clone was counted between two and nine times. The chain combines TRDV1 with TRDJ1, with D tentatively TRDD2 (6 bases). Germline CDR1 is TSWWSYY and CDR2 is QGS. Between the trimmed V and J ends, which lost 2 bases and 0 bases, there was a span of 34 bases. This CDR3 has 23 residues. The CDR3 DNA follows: TGTGCTCTTGGGGAAGATTCAGTCTTCCTTTTCTGGGCGATAAGGAGATACACCGATAAACTCATCTTT. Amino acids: CALGEDSVFLFWAIRRYTDKLIF.

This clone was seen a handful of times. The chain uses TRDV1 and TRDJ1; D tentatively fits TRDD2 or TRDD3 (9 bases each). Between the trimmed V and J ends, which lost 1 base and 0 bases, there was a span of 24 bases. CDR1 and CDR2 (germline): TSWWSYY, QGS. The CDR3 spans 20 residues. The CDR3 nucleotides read TGTGCTCTTGGGGAACCATGGCCTTCCTACTCTGGGGGATACACCGATAAACTCATCTTT. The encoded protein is CALGEPWPSYSGGYTDKLIF.

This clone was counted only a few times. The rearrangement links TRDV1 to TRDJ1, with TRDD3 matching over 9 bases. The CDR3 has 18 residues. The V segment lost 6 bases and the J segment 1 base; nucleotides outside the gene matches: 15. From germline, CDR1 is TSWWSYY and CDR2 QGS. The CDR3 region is CALGLTLHGGYRTDKLIF. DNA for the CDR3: TGTGCTCTTGGCCTCACTCTACACGGGGGATACCGCACCGATAAACTCATCTTT.

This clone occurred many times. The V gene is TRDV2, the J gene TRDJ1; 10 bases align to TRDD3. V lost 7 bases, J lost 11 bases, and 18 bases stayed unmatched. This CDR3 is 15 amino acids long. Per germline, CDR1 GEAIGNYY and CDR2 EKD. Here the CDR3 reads CACDVLKVGDTLLIF. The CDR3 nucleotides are TGTGCCTGCGATGTTCTTAAAGTGGGGGATACCCTTCTCATCTTT.

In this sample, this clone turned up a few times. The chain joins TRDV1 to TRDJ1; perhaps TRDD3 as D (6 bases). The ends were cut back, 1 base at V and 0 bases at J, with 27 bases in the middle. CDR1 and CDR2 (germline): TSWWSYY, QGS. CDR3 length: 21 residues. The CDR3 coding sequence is TGTGCTCTTGGGGAACGTCCCACCCCCGGGAGTGCGTGGGGGTACACCGATAAACTCATCTTT. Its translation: CALGERPTPGSAWGYTDKLIF.

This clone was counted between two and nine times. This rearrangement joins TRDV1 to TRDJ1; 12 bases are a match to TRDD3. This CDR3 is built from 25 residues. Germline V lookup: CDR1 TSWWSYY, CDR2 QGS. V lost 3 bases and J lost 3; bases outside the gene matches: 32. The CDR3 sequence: CALGDGLPRGTVYWGILSAADKLIF. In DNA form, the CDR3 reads TGTGCTCTTGGGGATGGCCTTCCGCGGGGGACGGTATACTGGGGGATACTTTCCGCGGCCGATAAACTCATCTTT.

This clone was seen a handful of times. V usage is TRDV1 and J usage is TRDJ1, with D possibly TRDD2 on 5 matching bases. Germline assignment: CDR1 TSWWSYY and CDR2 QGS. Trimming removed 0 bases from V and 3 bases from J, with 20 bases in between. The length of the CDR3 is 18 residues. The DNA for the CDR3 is TGTGCTCTTGGGGAACTTCACCGCCCCCTTCTATACCCCGATAAACTCATCTTT. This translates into CALGELHRPLLYPDKLIF.

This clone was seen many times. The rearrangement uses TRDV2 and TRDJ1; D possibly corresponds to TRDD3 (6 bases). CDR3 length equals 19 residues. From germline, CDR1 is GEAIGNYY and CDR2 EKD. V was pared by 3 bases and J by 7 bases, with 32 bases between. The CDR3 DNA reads TGTGCCTGTGACCCTCGTCGGATTCCCCGCTCGTACTGGGCTGCTAAACTCATCTTT. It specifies CACDPRRIPRSYWAAKLIF.

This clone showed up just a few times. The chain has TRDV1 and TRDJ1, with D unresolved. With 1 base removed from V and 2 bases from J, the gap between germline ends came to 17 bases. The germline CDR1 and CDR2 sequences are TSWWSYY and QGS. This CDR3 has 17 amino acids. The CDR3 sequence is CALGEREWRTFTDKLIF. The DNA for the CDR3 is TGTGCTCTTGGGGAACGTGAATGGCGGACGTTTACCGATAAACTCATCTTT.

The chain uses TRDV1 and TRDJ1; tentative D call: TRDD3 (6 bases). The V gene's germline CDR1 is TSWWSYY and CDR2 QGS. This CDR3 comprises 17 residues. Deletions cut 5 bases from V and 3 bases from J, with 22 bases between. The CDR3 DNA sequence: TGTGCTCTTGGGCAACGCGGCCTCCTGAGATACGCCGATAAACTCATCTTT. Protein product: CALGQRGLLRYADKLIF.

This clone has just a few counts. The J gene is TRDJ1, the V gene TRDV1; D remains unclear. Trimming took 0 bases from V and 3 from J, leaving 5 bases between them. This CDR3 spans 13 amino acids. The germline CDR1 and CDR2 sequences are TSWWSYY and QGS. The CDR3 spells CALGELRPDKLIF. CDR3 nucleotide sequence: TGTGCTCTTGGGGAACTCCGGCCCGATAAACTCATCTTT.

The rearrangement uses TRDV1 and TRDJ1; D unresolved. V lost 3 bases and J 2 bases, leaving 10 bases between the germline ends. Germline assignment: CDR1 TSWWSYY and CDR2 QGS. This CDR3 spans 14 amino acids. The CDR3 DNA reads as TGTGCTCTTGGGGATTCACGGCTGACCGATAAACTCATCTTT. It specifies CALGDSRLTDKLIF.

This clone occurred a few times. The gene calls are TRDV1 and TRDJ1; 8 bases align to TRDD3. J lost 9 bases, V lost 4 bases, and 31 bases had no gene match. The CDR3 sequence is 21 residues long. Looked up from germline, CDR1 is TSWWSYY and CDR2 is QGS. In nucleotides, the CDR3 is TGTGCTCTTGGGGGTGCATCCCCGTCTTCTCCACCTGGGATACGAGTGAGGGAACTCATCTTT. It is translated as CALGGASPSSPPGIRVRELIF.

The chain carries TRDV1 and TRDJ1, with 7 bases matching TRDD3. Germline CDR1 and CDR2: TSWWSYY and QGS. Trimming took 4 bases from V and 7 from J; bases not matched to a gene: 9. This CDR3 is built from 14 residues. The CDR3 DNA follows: TGTGCTCTTGGGGTGAAACTGGGGACCCGTAAACTCATCTTT. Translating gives CALGVKLGTRKLIF.

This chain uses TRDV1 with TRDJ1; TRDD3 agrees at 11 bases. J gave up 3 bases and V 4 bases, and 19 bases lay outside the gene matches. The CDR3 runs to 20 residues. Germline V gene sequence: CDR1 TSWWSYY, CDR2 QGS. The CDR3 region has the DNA TGTGCTCTTGGGGGATCCTTCCTACTACTGGGGGATAGCGGCGCCGATAAACTCATCTTT. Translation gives CALGGSFLLLGDSGADKLIF.

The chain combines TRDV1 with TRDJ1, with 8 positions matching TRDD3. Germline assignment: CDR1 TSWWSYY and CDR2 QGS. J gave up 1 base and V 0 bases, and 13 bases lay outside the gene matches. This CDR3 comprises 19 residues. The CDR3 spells CALGELPDWGPHFTDKLIF. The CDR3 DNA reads TGTGCTCTTGGGGAACTCCCTGACTGGGGGCCCCACTTCACCGATAAACTCATCTTT.

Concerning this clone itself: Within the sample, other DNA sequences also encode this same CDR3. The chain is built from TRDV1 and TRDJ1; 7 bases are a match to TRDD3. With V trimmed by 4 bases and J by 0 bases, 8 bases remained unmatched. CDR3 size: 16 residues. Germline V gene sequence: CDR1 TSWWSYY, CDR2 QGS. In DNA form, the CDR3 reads TGTGCTCTTGGGGCCGGGGCTGGGGGGCACACCGATAAACTCATCTTT. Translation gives CALGAGAGGHTDKLIF.

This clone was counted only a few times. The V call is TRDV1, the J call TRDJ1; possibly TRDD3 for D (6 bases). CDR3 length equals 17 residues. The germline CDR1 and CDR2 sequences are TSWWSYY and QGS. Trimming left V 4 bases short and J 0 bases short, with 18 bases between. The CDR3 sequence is CALGAPRSGGNTDKLIF. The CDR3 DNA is TGTGCTCTTGGGGCCCCTAGATCCGGGGGAAACACCGATAAACTCATCTTT.

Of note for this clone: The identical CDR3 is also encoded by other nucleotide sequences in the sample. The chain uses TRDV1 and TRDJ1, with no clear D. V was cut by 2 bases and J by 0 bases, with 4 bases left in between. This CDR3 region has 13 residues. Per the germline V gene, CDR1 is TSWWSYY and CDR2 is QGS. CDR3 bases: TGTGCTCTTGGGGAAAGGGACACCGATAAACTCATCTTT. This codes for CALGERDTDKLIF.